This passage covers 2 T cell receptor beta chains from one sample sequenced in a study of cytomegalovirus exposure and HLA in healthy donors. The PCR employed 60 Vbeta primers together with 13 Jbeta primers. Some clones are missing from TCRdb's copy, which holds only in-frame ones; the method was immunoSEQ multiplex PCR. The sample consists of tens of thousands of clones, approximately 67% of them appearing once. The source material was PBMCs. The receptors shown here come from a male donor in good health and CMV-seropositive.

This chain uses TRBV7-6 with TRBJ2-7; TRBD1 matches at 8 bases. With V trimmed by 1 base and J by 4 bases, 6 bases remained unmatched. Germline CDR1 SGHVS, CDR2 FNYEAQ. The CDR3 totals 15 residues. CDR3 bases: TGTGCCAGCAGCTTAGGTTCAGGGGGCTCGTACGAGCAGTACTTC. Its translation: CASSLGSGGSYEQYF.

The chain uses TRBV4-2 and TRBJ2-7; perhaps TRBD2 as D (6 bases). V lost 0 bases and J lost 5, with 14 bases in between. Germline CDR1 is LGHNA and CDR2 is YNFKEQ. The CDR3 is made up of 15 amino acids. The CDR3 sequence is CASSQDWGGRDEQYF. The CDR3 nucleotides are TGTGCCAGCAGCCAAGACTGGGGAGGTAGAGACGAGCAGTACTTC.